These T cell receptor beta chains were read from a single sample in a study of T cell changes during pregnancy in multiple sclerosis. Sequencing was performed with immunoSEQ multiplex PCR; in TCRdb, only in-frame clones are kept and a portion is missing. The repertoire has around 44,000 clones, 80% to 95% of them found once; the top ten carry 9% to 10%. Sequencing used CD8+ T cells from peripheral blood mononuclear cells, obtained in the first trimester of pregnancy. The receptors stem from a female donor with multiple sclerosis, enrolled in a pregnancy study. CDR3s leave out the opening cysteine and the closing phenylalanine or tryptophan.

length	V	J	CDR3
13	TRBV29-1	TRBJ1-3	SVEDRAFSGNTIY
16	TRBV29-1	TRBJ2-1	SVLGTSGGISSYNEQF
13	TRBV2	TRBJ2-2	ASSGREGRTGELF
13	TRBV5-4	TRBJ2-7	ASSLSGVGRYEQY
12	TRBV7-6	TRBJ2-2	ASSSTGATGELF
12	TRBV7-6	TRBJ1-2	ASSPEVANYGYT
13	TRBV30	TRBJ2-2	AWSSGGADTGELF
11	TRBV6-1	TRBJ1-5	ASRPGGNQPQH
13	TRBV7-3	TRBJ2-3	ASSPLAASTDTQY
16	TRBV7-6	TRBJ1-1	ASSSPIIQGFSLTEAF
12	TRBV5-8	TRBJ2-7	ASRIDRGNYEQY
10	TRBV7-9	TRBJ1-2	ASPGGNYGYT
13	TRBV5-1	TRBJ1-1	ASSLVAGLNTEAF
13	TRBV7-9	TRBJ1-1	ASSLGSPGYTEAF
12	TRBV7-6	TRBJ1-1	ASSPGTANTEAF
12	TRBV14	TRBJ2-2	ASSQARNTGELF